This T cell receptor (beta chain) stems from a study of T-cell memory formation after mild COVID-19 (dated by TCRdb to 2020 to 2023). The study in broad terms: Most TCR sequence clusters were specific to one of the two donors. In a couple of donors, T-cell clones that expanded and contracted after mild COVID-19 were followed by sequencing TCRalpha and TCRbeta repertoires longitudinally. The cohort comprised two young, previously healthy adult volunteers, one female and one male. Overall results and qualifications from the work: Some responding clones were found in pre-infection memory, which suggests that pre-existing cross-reactive memory T cells took part in the SARS-CoV-2 response. Contracting CD4+ clones turned up mainly in the CM and EM memory subsets, whereas EMRA was where CD8+ clones were enriched. From day 15 to 85, contracting clones showed balanced CD4/CD8 phenotypes, whereas a second wave of clones that expanded from day 15 to 37 leaned towards CD4+. SARS-CoV-2 specificity of the second-wave clones peaking on day 37 was not confirmed. Only two mild cases were covered in the study, and larger cohorts including severe cases with pre-infection samples were considered necessary.

Ficoll-Paque density gradient centrifugation was used to isolate PBMCs. The sample holds a few counts of this clonotype. The specificity of this receptor is unknown. No base quality information exists; no much larger clone differs at one position. The CDR3 covers 13 residues, taking in both the cysteine and the phenylalanine. The DNA shown is the 39-base CDR3, in frame from base 1. Deletion took 6 bases off V and 7 bases off J, with a span of 15 bases between the germline ends. CDR1 and CDR2, looked up from the germline V gene (reference sequence), are LGHDT and YNNKEL. The instrument given in TCRdb is Illumina NovaSeq 6000. cDNA libraries for TCRalpha and TCRbeta were prepared by 5'RACE using constant-segment primers, with sample barcodes and unique molecular identifiers added. Trizol reagent was used to extract RNA from every sample. Library amplification was performed in two PCR steps, and a second sample barcode and Illumina TruSeq adapters were introduced in the second step. Sequencing of libraries was performed on an Illumina NovaSeq with 2 x 150 bp paired-end reads. Processing in the source paper ran as follows. The reads were demultiplexed and collapsed into UMI-guided consensus sequences using migec v1.2.7. Using mixcr v2.1.11, UMI consensuses were aligned to TRA and TRB V and J templates and then assembled into clonotypes. Expanded or contracted clonotypes were those called significant by both edgeR and NoisET, with noise models trained on biological replicates. edgeR calls used a false discovery rate-adjusted p below 0.01 and a log2 fold-change threshold of 1. As an exploratory analysis of dynamics, max-normalized trajectories of the 1000 most abundant clonotypes were examined with PCA combined with hierarchical clustering. Separately sequenced CD4+ and CD8+ repertoires were used to assign a CD4 or CD8 phenotype to each responding clone. TCRdb passed the public sequencing reads through fastp at Q25 and MiXCR, retaining productive beta sequences. CDR3 protein sequences are deduplicated, and each keeps its most common genes and DNA. The V and J calls and clone size are TCRdb's, not the authors'. The sample table shows roughly 600,000 distinct CDR3 sequences, and more than 15% are seen once. The top ten clonotypes cover approximately 12% of the sample.

This chain joins TRBV3-1 to TRBJ1-2; TRBD1 is a weak D gene call, 5 bases matching. The sequenced sample consisted of PBMCs or a T cell subset sorted from them (not recorded which). The receptor comes from an adult woman who had mild COVID-19 (a few samples of this study predate the infection). The sample titles of this study are shuffled in the database, so cell type and time point are left out; the donor was told from shared clones. The DNA sequence is as follows: TGTGCCAGCAGACGTCAGGGTAACCCTGGCTACACCTTC. The resulting protein is CASRRQGNPGYTF.